This passage covers 21 T cell receptor beta chains from one sample sequenced in a study of tumor-infiltrating lymphocytes in primary liver carcinoma. TCR beta cDNA was reverse-transcribed from about 500 ng of total RNA. The reaction used a constant-region primer and ProtoScript II reverse transcriptase. Investigators got TCR beta libraries out of three nested multiplex PCR rounds, done with slightly modified ARM-PCR. The first two PCR rounds used TRBV1-TRBV30 primers with a Cbeta primer, about 9 cycles each. TCRdb reprocessed the multiplex PCR reads with MiXCR, giving one entry per CDR3 protein. The repertoire has fewer than 250,000 distinct CDR3 sequences, around four fifths of them found once; the top ten carry around 18%. RNA and DNA were co-extracted from 20-30 mg of unsorted bulk tissue. The sequencing sample was made of tumor tissue from primary liver carcinoma. The receptors shown here come from a man aged 40-50 years with primary liver carcinoma and hepatitis B virus infection.

This clonotype was recorded a few times. A much larger clone lies one base from this, so it may be a read error. V gene TRBV6-5 combines with J gene TRBJ1-4; D is unclear. V dropped 8 bases and J dropped 5 bases, with 9 bases sitting between them. The CDR3 totals 12 residues. The germline V gene has CDR1 MNHEY and CDR2 SVGAGI. The CDR3 spells CASGWENEKLFF. CDR3 bases: TGTGCCAGCGGGTGGGAGAATGAAAAACTGTTTTTT.

Concerning this clonotype itself: The junction differs from germline at one of its ends, possibly a read error. CDR3 DNA sequence: TGTGCTAGCAGCCAGGGACAGGGGGCGCAGAACTATGGCTACACCTTC. It yields the protein CASSQGQGAQNYGYTF. This rearrangement joins TRBV5-4 to TRBJ1-2, with 12 nucleotides matching TRBD1. Germline V gives CDR1 SGHNT, CDR2 YYREEE (reference sequence). The CDR3 has 16 amino acids.

In regard to this clonotype: The conserved phenylalanine or tryptophan is not found at the CDR3 terminus, so this likely reflects a read error. The rearrangement uses TRBV29-1 and TRBJ2-3; 8 positions match TRBD1. V gave up 7 bases and J gave up 2 bases; unmatched junction bases: 8. The CDR3 extends over 14 amino acids. CDR1 is SQVTM and CDR2 is ANQGSEA in the germline V gene. The CDR3 DNA reads TGCAGCGGGGGGCAGGGGGCGCTCACAGATACGCAGTATTTA. It translates to CSGGQGALTDTQYL.

The chain combines TRBV12-3 or TRBV12-4 with TRBJ1-5, with D uncertain. The DNA end is more similar to TRBJ2-3, so the J call may be wrong. The CDR3 totals 15 residues. CDR3 in amino acids: CASILAAQANQPQYF. For the CDR3, the DNA is TGTGCCAGCATCCTCGCAGCGCAGGCTAACCAGCCCCAGTATTTT.

About this clonotype itself: Because the CDR3 is missing its conserved closing phenylalanine or tryptophan, this is likely a read error. The chain recombines TRBV10-2 with TRBJ1-1; 7 bases map to TRBD1. Germline V lookup: CDR1 WSHSY, CDR2 SAAADI. The ends lost 6 bases at V and 3 bases at J; junction bases unmatched: 7. The CDR3 is 14 amino acids. Here the CDR3 DNA reads TGCGCCAGCAGGGGACAGCGTTTGGACACTGAAGCTTTCTAT. It is translated as CASRGQRLDTEAFY.

The table lists this clonotype with a count of one. A junction boundary mismatches the germline segment, possibly from a read error. The rearrangement uses TRBV6-1 and TRBJ1-1, with a weak D call TRBD1 (6 bases). Per germline, CDR1 MNHNS and CDR2 SASEGT. The CDR3 is 13 amino acids. The CDR3 nucleotides read TGTGCCAGCAGTCCTACAGGGTGCACTGAAGCTTTCTTC. It yields the protein CASSPTGCTEAFF.

This clonotype was counted only a few times. The chain links TRBV12-3 or TRBV12-4 to TRBJ2-7; 9 bases align to TRBD1. This CDR3 contains 14 residues. Trimming at V came to 5 bases and at J to 4 bases, leaving 6 bases not matched to a gene. CDR3: CASSPPTGGYEQYF. CDR3 DNA sequence: TGTGCCAGCAGTCCCCCGACAGGGGGATACGAGCAGTACTTC.

Turning to this clonotype: A read error may produce the germline difference seen at one junction end. J is TRBJ1-4 and V is TRBV11-2; no clear D. From germline, CDR1 is SGHAT and CDR2 FQNNGV. This CDR3 has 14 amino acids. As DNA, the CDR3 is TGTGCTAGCAGCAAGTCCTCGGCTAATGAAAAACTGTTTTTT. Translated, it gives CASSKSSANEKLFF.

Concerning this clonotype: At one end the junction does not follow the germline gene, possibly because of a read error. J is TRBJ1-5 and V is TRBV5-6, with TRBD1 matching 7 bases. From germline, CDR1 is SGHDT and CDR2 YYEEEE. The CDR3 length is 16 residues. CDR3 protein: CASSSSDREFYQPQHF. CDR3 nucleotide sequence: TGTGCTAGCAGTTCCTCCGACAGGGAGTTTTATCAGCCCCAGCATTTT.

This clonotype was observed many times. V is TRBV10-2 and J is TRBJ2-7, with 8 bases aligning to TRBD2. The CDR3 has 18 amino acids. Germline trimming cut 1 base from V and 1 base from J; bases unmatched to any gene: 12. Germline-derived CDR1 and CDR2 are WSHSY and SAAADI. In DNA form, the CDR3 reads TGCGCCAGCAGTGAGTTGGCGGGAGGCCCCGGCGGGTCCTACGAGCAGTACTTC. This gives the protein CASSELAGGPGGSYEQYF.

This clonotype came up once. With a much larger clone just one base away, this may be a read error. The gene calls are TRBV30 and TRBJ1-2; possible D gene TRBD1, 6 bases. CDR3 length: 12 residues. Germline lookup yields CDR1 GTSNPN and CDR2 SVGIG (reference sequence). The CDR3 DNA sequence: TGTGCCTGGAGGGACAGTCACTATGGCTACAGCTTC. It encodes CAWRDSHYGYSF.

On this clonotype itself: One junction end disagrees with the germline gene, perhaps due to a read error. This sequence joins TRBV14 and TRBJ2-1; 8 bases map to TRBD2. Germline V gene lookup returns CDR1 SGHDN and CDR2 FVKESK. This CDR3 spans 17 amino acids. The CDR3 coding sequence is TGTGCCAGCAGCCAAGATACGGGACTAGGTACCTACAATGCGCAGTTCTTC. This translates into CASSQDTGLGTYNAQFF.

About this clonotype: The junction departs from germline at one end; a sequencing error may be responsible. The CDR3 coding sequence is TGCGCCAGCAACTTGGGAGCCCTCCGCCAAGAGACCAAGTACTTC. Translating it yields CASNLGALRQETKYF. The rearrangement joins TRBV5-1 to TRBJ2-5; maybe TRBD2 (5 bases). The germline gives CDR1 SGHRS, CDR2 YFSETQ. The CDR3 spans 15 residues.

With respect to this clonotype: Without the conserved terminal phenylalanine or tryptophan, this CDR3 likely stems from a read error. The chain joins TRBV10-1 to TRBJ2-1, with D possibly being TRBD1 (5 bases). The V end was cut by 3 bases, the J end by 7 bases, with 16 bases between. The CDR3 contains 15 residues. The V gene's germline CDR1 is WNHNN and CDR2 SYGVQD (reference sequence). The CDR3 reads CASSDQSRDGNEQFL. DNA for the CDR3: TGCGCCAGCAGTGACCAGAGCAGGGATGGAAATGAGCAGTTCCTC.

With respect to this clonotype: The junction differs from germline at one of its ends, possibly a read error. J is TRBJ2-7 and V is TRBV11-2, with 10 bases lining up with TRBD1. The CDR3 has 13 residues. Germline V CDR1 and CDR2: SGHAT, FQNNGV. CDR3 region: CVSAKDRGTEKYF. CDR3 sequence (DNA): TGTGTCAGCGCCAAGGACAGGGGGACCGAGAAGTACTTC. Full variable domain (remainder filled in from reference TRBV11-2 and TRBJ2-7): EAGVAQSPRYKIIEKRQSVAFWCNPISGHATLYWYQQILGQGPKLLIQFQNNGVVDDSQLPKDRFSAERLKGVDSTLKIQPAKLEDSAVYLCVSAKDRGTEKYFGPGTRLTVT.

This chain uses TRBV5-5 with TRBJ2-1; 10 nucleotides match TRBD2. Trimming removed 7 bases from V and 10 bases from J; junction bases left unmatched: 20. Germline CDR1 is SGHKS and CDR2 is YYEKEE (reference sequence). The CDR3 loop spans 17 amino acids. The DNA for the CDR3 is TGTGCCAGCGGCCGGGCTCTAGGCCTAGCGGGAGAAAACGAGCAGTTCTTC. Protein product: CASGRALGLAGENEQFF.

About this clonotype itself: At one of its ends the junction is not consistent with the germline gene, which may arise from a read error. The chain employs TRBV28 and TRBJ2-7, with 7 nucleotides matching TRBD1. Germline V lookup: CDR1 MDHEN, CDR2 SYDVKM. The CDR3 consists of 15 residues. The CDR3 region has the DNA TGTGCCAGCAGTTTAAGGGACAGCCGCTCCTGCGAGCAGTACTTC. It specifies CASSLRDSRSCEQYF.

V and J are TRBV6-6 and TRBJ1-1, with D maybe TRBD1 (5 bases). CDR1 is MNHNY, CDR2 SVGAGI, per germline (reference sequence). This CDR3 spans 16 amino acids. V was clipped by 6 bases and J by 0 bases, with 17 bases between them. CDR3 nucleotide sequence: TGTGCCAGCAGGCACAGGCTCGTCAGCATGAACACTGAAGCTTTCTTT. Translating gives CASRHRLVSMNTEAFF.

In the case of this clonotype: A read error may account for a junction end that differs from germline. The gene calls are TRBV28 and TRBJ1-2; no clear D. Germline assignment: CDR1 MDHEN and CDR2 SYDVKM. This CDR3 is 12 amino acids long. The CDR3 spells CAISRVTDGYTF. Written as DNA, the CDR3 is TGTGCCATCAGTAGGGTAACAGATGGCTACACCTTT.

The CDR3: CTKGWDRVNNEQFF. CDR3 bases: TGTACTAAAGGTTGGGACAGGGTTAACAATGAGCAGTTCTTC. The J gene is TRBJ2-1, the V gene TRBV12-5, with TRBD1 matching over 9 bases. CDR1 is LGHNT, CDR2 FRNRAP, per germline. CDR3 length: 14 amino acids.

This rearrangement joins TRBV12-3 or TRBV12-4 to TRBJ1-3; D gene uncertain. The V gene lost 3 bases and the J gene lost 0 bases, with 12 bases spanning the gap. The CDR3 length is 16 residues. CDR3 DNA sequence: TGTGCCAGCAGTTTTGACCAGCGCTTCTCTGGAAACACCATATATTTT. It is translated as CASSFDQRFSGNTIYF.